The clone carrying this T cell receptor (beta chain) has a count of ten or more. Its target is not known. This sample is part of a study of CD8 T cells in ankylosing spondylitis. Study results and limitations: Clones linked to disease were reported to show significant enrichment in matched ankylosing spondylitis synovial fluid. Clones linked with disease were CD8+ and fairly uncommon in the peripheral blood.

The CDR3 totals 12 residues. V shed 7 bases, J shed 7 bases, and the junction held 7 bases outside the gene matches. Germline-derived CDR1 and CDR2 are ENHRY and SYGVKD. Each TCR beta library was made by quantitative 5'-RACE that incorporated molecular barcodes. TCRdb recomputed calls from the 5' RACE reads with MiXCR, one row per CDR3 protein. This repertoire shows 200,000 to 300,000 distinct CDR3 sequences, 10% found once; its top ten account for about 2.8%. The material sequenced was blood, either unsorted or a sorted T cell fraction (not recorded which). This TCR was sampled from a male donor with ankylosing spondylitis or in good health (not recorded which). The V call is TRBV10-3, the J call TRBJ2-7, with 7 nucleotides matching TRBD1. DNA of the CDR3: TGTGCCATCACTCCAACAGGGGAAGAGCAGTACTTC. Protein: CAITPTGEEQYF.